This record concerns one T cell receptor beta chain sequence. Produced via immunoSEQ multiplex PCR; TCRdb's table is partial and in-frame only. The sample includes 10,000 or so clones, roughly 88% of them seen just once. Trimming pared 0 bases from V and 7 bases from J, leaving 4 bases between. The CDR3 loop spans 11 amino acids. The germline gives CDR1 SGHDT, CDR2 YYEEEE. The sample comes from a study of pediatric ulcerative colitis. Study-level background: Ulcerative colitis patients had pancolitis or left-sided colitis, with confirming histology.

The sequenced material came from blood. V usage is TRBV5-6 and J usage is TRBJ1-1; unclear D gene. This receptor was identified in a girl aged 5 to 17 with moderate ulcerative colitis. CDR3 bases: TGTGCCAGCAGCTTGGGGGTTGAAGCTTTCTTT. This gives the protein CASSLGVEAFF.